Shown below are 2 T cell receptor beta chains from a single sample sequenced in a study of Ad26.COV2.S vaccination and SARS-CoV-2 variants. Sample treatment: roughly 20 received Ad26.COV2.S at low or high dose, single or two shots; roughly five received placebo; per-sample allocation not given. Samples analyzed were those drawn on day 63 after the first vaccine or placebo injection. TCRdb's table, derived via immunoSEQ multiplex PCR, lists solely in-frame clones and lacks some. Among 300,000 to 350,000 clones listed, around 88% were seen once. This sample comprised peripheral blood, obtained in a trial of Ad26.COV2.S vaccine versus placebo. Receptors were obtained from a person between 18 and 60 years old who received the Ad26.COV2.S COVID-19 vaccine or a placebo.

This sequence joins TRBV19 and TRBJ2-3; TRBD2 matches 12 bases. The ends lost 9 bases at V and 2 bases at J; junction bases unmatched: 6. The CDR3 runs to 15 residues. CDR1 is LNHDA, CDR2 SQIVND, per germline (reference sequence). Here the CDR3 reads CASHGLAGITDTQYF. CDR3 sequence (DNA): TGTGCCAGCCACGGACTAGCGGGAATCACAGATACGCAGTATTTT.

CDR3 loop: CASSPLRGGYNEQFF. Written as DNA, the CDR3 is TGTGCCAGTAGTCCCCTTCGGGGGGGTTACAATGAGCAGTTCTTC. This chain links TRBV19 with TRBJ2-1; 8 bases fit TRBD2. This CDR3 has 15 residues. Germline CDR1 LNHDA, CDR2 SQIVND (reference sequence). J gave up 4 bases and V 5 bases, and 7 bases lay outside the gene matches.